This TCR beta chain was captured by sequencing in a study of blood T cell repertoires in COVID-19. Background on the study: Samples representing acute and convalescent COVID-19 were sourced from the United States, Italy and Spain. Nucleic acid was either cDNA or gDNA, and it came from T cells, B-cell-depleted T cells, or PBMCs.

The authors' processing: Using reference gene primer amplification, nucleated cell counts were estimated. Data came from immunoSEQ multiplex PCR; TCRdb stores just in-frame clones and leaves some out. V and J calls and clone size are those listed in that table; D and trimming were worked out from the DNA. Among 110,000 to 150,000 clones, 80% to 90% were seen once, and the ten largest hold around 2.9%. The CDR3 has 15 residues. CDR1 KGHDR and CDR2 SFDVKD come from the germline V gene. The V and J ends lost 1 base and 4 bases, in that order; junction bases with no gene match: 3. The clonotype was recovered from a man in his sixties with active or convalescent COVID-19. The sample taken for sequencing was peripheral blood. V is TRBV24-1 and J is TRBJ2-5; 9 positions match TRBD2. CDR3 DNA: TGTGCCACCAGTGATTTCGAAGCGGGGGGAGAGACCCAGTACTTC. Its protein product is CATSDFEAGGETQYF.